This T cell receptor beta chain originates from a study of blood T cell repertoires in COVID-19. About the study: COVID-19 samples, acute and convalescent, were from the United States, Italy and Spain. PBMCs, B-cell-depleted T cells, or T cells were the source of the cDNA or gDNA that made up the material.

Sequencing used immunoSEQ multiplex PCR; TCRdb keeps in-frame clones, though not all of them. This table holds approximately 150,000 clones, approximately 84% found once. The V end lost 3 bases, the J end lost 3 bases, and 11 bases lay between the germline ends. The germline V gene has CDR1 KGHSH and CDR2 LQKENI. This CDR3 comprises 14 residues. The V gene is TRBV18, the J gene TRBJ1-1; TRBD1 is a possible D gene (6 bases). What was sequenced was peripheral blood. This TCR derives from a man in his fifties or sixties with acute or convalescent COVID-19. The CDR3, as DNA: TGTGCCAGCTCACCCCGAGGGGGGGACACTGAAGCTTTCTTT. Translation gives CASSPRGGDTEAFF.